One sample yielded the 7 T cell receptor beta chains listed below, sequenced in a study of early T cells in non-severe SARS-CoV-2 infection. A single record per CDR3 protein comes from TCRdb applying MiXCR to the 5' RACE reads. The sample includes about 100,000 distinct CDR3 sequences, about 13% of them seen just once. Sequenced material: whole blood. Source of these receptors: an adult who was a healthcare worker with PCR-confirmed SARS-CoV-2 infection or an uninfected control (not recorded which).

In this sample, this clonotype turned up a few times. The chain has TRBV28 and TRBJ2-3; no reliable D call. V lost 2 bases to trimming and J lost 9 bases, with 18 bases between them. The CDR3 is made up of 15 amino acids. The germline CDR1 and CDR2 sequences are MDHEN and SYDVKM. As DNA, the CDR3 is TGTGCCAGCAGTTTACACGCGATAGGCCGCCGGACGCAGTATTTT. It specifies CASSLHAIGRRTQYF.

The table lists this clonotype with a few counts. The chain links TRBV5-5 to TRBJ2-5; no firm D call. The CDR3 runs to 13 residues. In germline, CDR1 is SGHKS, CDR2 YYEKEE (reference sequence). Trimming removed 0 bases at V and 2 bases at J, with 5 bases between. CDR3 protein: CASSLGFQETQYF. DNA of the CDR3: TGTGCCAGCAGCTTGGGGTTTCAAGAGACCCAGTACTTC.

CDR3 DNA: TGTGCCAGCAGCCGGCGTGCCAGCACAGATACGCAGTATTTT. It encodes CASSRRASTDTQYF. The chain recombines TRBV14 with TRBJ2-3; no firm D call. Germline CDR1 SGHDN, CDR2 FVKESK. Deletions cut 4 bases from V and 0 bases from J, with 8 bases between. The CDR3 consists of 14 residues.

J is TRBJ2-5 and V is TRBV7-6; TRBD2 matches 7 bases. Germline V lookup: CDR1 SGHVS, CDR2 FNYEAQ. The CDR3 length is 13 residues. V lost 5 bases, J lost 4 bases, and 4 bases stayed unmatched. CDR3 coding DNA: TGTGCCAGCAGCCCTAGCGGCCCAGAGACCCAGTACTTC. This gives the protein CASSPSGPETQYF.

This rearrangement joins TRBV4-1 to TRBJ2-5; a weak D match, TRBD2 (6 bases). This CDR3 spans 15 amino acids. Trimming took 4 bases from V and 3 from J, leaving 15 bases between them. The germline gives CDR1 MGHRA, CDR2 YSYEKL. The CDR3 protein is CASSLTPRGEETQYF. CDR3 coding DNA: TGCGCCAGCAGCCTTACCCCGCGGGGTGAAGAGACCCAGTACTTC.

The rearrangement uses TRBV10-2 and TRBJ1-2, with a possible D match to TRBD1 (6 bases). The CDR3 extends over 16 amino acids. The ends were cut back, 4 bases at V and 5 bases at J, with 20 bases in the middle. Germline CDR1 and CDR2: WSHSY and SAAADI. The CDR3 protein is CASSAAQTGTGYGYTF. CDR3 nucleotide sequence: TGCGCCAGCAGTGCGGCGCAAACAGGGACGGGGTATGGCTACACCTTC.

This clonotype was detected a few times. The rearrangement uses TRBV7-9 and TRBJ2-7; TRBD2 might be the D (7 bases). The CDR3 is 14 amino acids. Germline V CDR1 and CDR2: SEHNR, FQNEAQ (reference sequence). V lost 7 bases to trimming and J lost 3 bases, with 16 bases between them. CDR3 loop: CASTPGGRLYEQYF. CDR3 bases: TGTGCCAGCACCCCCGGGGGGCGCCTCTACGAGCAGTACTTC.